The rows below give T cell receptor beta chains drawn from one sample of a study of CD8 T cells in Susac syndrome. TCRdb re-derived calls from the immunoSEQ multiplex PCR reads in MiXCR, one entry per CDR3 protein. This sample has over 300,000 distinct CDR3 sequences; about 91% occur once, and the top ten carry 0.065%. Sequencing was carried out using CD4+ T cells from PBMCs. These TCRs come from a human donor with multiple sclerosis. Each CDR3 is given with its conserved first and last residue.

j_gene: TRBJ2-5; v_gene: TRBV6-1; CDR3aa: CASSTKTSPQYF
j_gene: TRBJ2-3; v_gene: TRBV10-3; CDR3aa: CAISESSWGDTQYF
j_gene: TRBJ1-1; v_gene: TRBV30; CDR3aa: CAWSVRRSRPQAFF
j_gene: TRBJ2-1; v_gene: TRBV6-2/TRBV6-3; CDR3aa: CASTLTPGPFYNEQFF
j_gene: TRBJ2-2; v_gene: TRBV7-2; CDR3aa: CASSPLAERTGELFF
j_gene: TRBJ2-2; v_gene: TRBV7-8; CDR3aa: CATLAGRYTGELFF
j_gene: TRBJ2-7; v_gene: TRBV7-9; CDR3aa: CASSFPARDEQYF
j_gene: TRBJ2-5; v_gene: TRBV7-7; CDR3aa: CASSWAGARETQYF
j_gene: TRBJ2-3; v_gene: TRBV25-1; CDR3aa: CASQKGAEPSSTDTQYF
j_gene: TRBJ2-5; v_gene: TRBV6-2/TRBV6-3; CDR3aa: CASSSRTDTEAQYF
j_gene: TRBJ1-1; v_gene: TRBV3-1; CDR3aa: CASSQSPGVGAFF
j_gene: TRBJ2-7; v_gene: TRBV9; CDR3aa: CASSVNPRGSNYEQYF
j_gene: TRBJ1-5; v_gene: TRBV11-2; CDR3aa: CASSPEGALGNQPQHF
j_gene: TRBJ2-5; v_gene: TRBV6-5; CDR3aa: CASSYRTGVEETQYF
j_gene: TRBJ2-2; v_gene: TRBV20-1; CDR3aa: CSAARTGNANTGELFF
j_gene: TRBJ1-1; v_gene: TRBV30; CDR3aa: CAWSAGWNTEAFF
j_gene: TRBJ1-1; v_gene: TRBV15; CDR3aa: CATSRDFQMNTEAFF
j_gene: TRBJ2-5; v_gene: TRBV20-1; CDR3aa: CSALTTGEETQYF
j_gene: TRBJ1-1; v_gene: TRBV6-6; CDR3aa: CASSYDRGNTEAFF
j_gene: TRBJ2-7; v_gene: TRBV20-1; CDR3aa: CSARDHPAGPTYEQYF
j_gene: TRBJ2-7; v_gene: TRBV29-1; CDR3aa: CSVGGTSYSYEQYF
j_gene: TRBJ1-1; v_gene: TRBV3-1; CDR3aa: CASSQMGGSTEAFF
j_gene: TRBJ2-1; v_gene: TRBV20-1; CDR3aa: CSVPRGGNYNEQFF
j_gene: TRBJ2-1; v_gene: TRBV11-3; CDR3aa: CASSSIGSRLAGTYNEQFF
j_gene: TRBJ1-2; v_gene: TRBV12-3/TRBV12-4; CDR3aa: CASRHHQGAISGYTF
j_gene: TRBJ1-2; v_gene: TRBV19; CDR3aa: CASSPTQGRSYGYTF
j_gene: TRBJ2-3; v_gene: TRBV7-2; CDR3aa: CASSLLYRGTADTQYF
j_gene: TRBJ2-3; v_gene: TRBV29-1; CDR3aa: CSVEGGQRSTDTQYF